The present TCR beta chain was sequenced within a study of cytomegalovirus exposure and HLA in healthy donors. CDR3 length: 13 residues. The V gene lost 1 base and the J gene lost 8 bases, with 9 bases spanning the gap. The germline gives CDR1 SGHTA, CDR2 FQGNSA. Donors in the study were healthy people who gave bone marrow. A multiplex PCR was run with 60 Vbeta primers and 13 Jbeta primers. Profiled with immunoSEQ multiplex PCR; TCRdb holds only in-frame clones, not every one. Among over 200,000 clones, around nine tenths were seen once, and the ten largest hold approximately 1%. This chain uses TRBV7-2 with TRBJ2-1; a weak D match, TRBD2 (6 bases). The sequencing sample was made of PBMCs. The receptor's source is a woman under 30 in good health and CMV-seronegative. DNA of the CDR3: TGTGCCAGCAGCTTAGGGAGGGCTGATGAGCAGTTCTTC. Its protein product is CASSLGRADEQFF.